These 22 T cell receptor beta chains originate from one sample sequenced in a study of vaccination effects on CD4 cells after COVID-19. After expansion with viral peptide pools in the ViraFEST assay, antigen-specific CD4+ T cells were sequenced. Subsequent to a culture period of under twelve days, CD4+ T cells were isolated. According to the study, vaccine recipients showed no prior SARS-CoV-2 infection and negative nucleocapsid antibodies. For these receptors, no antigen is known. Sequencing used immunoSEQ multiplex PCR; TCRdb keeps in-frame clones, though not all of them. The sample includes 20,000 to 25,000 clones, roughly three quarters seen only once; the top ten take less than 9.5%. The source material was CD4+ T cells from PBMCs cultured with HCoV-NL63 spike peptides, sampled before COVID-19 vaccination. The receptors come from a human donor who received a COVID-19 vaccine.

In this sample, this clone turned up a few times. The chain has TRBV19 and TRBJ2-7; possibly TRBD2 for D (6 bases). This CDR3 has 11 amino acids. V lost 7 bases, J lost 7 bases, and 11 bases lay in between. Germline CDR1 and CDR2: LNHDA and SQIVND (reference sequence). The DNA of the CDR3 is TGTGCCAGTATCGGACGGGGGGAGCAGTACTTC. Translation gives CASIGRGEQYF. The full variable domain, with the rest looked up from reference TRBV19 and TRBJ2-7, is DGGITQSPKYLFRKEGQNVTLSCEQNLNHDAMYWYRQDPGQGLRLIYYSQIVNDFQKGDIAEGYSVSREKKESFPLTVTSAQKNPTAFYLCASIGRGEQYFGPGTRLTVT.

The CDR3 nucleotides are TGTGCCAGCCTCCCGGAGGGGGGCATCCCCGGGGAGCTGTTTTTT. Translated: CASLPEGGIPGELFF. The chain carries TRBV6-4 and TRBJ2-2, with D perhaps being TRBD1 or TRBD2 (6 bases each). CDR1 and CDR2 from the germline V gene are MRHNA and SNTAGT. Trimming shortened V by 8 bases and J by 6 bases, and 19 bases separated the two germline ends. The CDR3 covers 15 residues.

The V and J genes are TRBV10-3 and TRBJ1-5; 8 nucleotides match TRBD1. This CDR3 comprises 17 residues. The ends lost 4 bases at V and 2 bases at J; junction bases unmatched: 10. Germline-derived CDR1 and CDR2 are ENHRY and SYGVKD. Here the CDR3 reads CAISGGETGGGNQPQHF. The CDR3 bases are TGTGCCATCAGTGGAGGGGAAACAGGGGGTGGCAATCAGCCCCAGCATTTT.

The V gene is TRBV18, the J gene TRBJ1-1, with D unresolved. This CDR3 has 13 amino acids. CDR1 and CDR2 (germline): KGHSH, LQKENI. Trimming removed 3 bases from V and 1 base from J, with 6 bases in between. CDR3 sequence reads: CASSPNRNTEAFF. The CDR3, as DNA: TGTGCCAGCTCACCCAACAGGAACACTGAAGCTTTCTTT.

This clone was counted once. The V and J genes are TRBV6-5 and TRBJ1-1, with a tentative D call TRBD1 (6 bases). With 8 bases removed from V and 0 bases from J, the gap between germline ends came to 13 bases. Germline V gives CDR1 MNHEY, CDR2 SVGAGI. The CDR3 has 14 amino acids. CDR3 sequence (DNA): TGTGCCAGCCCCATACAGGGCTTGAACACTGAAGCTTTCTTT. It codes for CASPIQGLNTEAFF.

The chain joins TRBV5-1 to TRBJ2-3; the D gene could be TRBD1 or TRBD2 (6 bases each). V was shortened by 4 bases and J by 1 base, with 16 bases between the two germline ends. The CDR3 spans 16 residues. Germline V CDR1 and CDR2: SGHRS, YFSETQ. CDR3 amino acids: CASSPRGPLGTDTQYF. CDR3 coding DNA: TGCGCCAGCAGCCCCCGGGGGCCGTTGGGCACAGATACGCAGTATTTT.

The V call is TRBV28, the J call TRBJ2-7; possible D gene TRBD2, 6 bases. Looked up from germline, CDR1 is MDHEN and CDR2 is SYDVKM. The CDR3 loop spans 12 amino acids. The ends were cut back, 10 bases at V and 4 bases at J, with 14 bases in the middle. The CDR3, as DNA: TGTGCCACACGGGGGAACAGGTACGAGCAGTACTTC. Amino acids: CATRGNRYEQYF.

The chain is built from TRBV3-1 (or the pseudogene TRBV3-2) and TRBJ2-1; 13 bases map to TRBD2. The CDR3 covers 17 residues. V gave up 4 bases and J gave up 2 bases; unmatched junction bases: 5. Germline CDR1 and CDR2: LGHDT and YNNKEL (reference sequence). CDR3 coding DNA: TGTGCCAGCAGCCGAAGGACTAGCGGGAGCCCCTACAATGAGCAGTTCTTC. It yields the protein CASSRRTSGSPYNEQFF.

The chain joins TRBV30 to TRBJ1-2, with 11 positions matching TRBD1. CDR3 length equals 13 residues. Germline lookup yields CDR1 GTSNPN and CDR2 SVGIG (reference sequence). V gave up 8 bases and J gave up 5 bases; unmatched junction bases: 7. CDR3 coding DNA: TGTGCCGGTTGGGACAGGGGGAGATATGGCTACACCTTC. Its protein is CAGWDRGRYGYTF.

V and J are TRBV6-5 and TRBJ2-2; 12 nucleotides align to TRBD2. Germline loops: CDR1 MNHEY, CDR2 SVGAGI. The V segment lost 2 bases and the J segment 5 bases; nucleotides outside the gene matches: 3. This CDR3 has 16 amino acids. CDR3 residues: CASSYLAGGPTGELFF. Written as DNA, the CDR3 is TGTGCCAGCAGTTACCTAGCGGGGGGGCCTACCGGGGAGCTGTTTTTT.

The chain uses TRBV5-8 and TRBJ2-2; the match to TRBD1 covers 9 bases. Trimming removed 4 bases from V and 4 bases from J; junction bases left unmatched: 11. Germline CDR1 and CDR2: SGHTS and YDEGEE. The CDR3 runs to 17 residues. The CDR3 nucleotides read TGTGCCAGCAGCCGAGGCGGGACAGGGTACGGCACCGGGGAGCTGTTTTTT. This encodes CASSRGGTGYGTGELFF.

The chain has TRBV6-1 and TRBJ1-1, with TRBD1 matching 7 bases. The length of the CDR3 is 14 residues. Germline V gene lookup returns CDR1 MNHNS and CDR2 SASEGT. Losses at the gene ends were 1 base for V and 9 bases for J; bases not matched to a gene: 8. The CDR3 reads CASSEGRSGGKAFF. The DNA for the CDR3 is TGTGCCAGCAGTGAAGGGAGATCAGGGGGGAAAGCTTTCTTT.

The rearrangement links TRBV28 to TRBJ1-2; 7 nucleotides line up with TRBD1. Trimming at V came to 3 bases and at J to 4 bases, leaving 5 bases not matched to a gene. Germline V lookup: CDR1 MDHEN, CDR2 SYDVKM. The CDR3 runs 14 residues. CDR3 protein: CASSFGAGGYGYTF. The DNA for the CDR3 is TGTGCCAGCAGTTTTGGCGCAGGGGGCTATGGCTACACCTTC.

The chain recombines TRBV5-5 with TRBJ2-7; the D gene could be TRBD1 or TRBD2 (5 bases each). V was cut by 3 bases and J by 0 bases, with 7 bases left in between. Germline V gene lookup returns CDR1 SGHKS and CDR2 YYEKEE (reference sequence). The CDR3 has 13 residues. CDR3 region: CASSSGPSYEQYF. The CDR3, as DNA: TGTGCCAGCAGCTCGGGACCCTCCTACGAGCAGTACTTC.

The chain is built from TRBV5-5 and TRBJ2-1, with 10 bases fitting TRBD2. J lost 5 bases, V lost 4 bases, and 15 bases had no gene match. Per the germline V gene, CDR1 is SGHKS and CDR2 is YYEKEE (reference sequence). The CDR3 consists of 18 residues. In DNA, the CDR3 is TGTGCCAGCAGCCATGATAGCGGGAGGCCCCCTCCTGACAATGAGCAGTTCTTC. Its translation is CASSHDSGRPPPDNEQFF.

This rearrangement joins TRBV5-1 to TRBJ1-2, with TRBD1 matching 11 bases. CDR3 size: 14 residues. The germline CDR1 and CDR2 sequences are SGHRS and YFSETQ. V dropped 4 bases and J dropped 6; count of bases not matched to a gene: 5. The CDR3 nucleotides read TGCGCCAGCAGCATAGGGGACAGGGGGAATGGCTACACCTTC. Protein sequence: CASSIGDRGNGYTF.

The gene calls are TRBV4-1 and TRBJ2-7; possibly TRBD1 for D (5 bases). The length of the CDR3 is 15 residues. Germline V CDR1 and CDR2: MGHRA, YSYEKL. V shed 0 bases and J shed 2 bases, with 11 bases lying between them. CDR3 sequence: CASSQDKQEPYEQYF. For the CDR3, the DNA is TGCGCCAGCAGCCAAGATAAACAGGAGCCCTACGAGCAGTACTTC.

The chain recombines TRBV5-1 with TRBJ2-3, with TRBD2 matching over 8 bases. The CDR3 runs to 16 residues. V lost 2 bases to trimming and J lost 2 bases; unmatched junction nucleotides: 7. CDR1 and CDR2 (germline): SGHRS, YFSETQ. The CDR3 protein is CASSFGSGGFTDTQYF. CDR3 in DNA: TGCGCCAGCAGCTTCGGGTCGGGGGGGTTCACAGATACGCAGTATTTT. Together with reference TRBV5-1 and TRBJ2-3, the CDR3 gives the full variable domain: KAGVTQTPRYLIKTRGQQVTLSCSPISGHRSVSWYQQTPGQGLQFLFEYFSETQRNKGNFPGRFSGRQFSNSRSEMNVSTLELGDSALYLCASSFGSGGFTDTQYFGPGTRLTVL.

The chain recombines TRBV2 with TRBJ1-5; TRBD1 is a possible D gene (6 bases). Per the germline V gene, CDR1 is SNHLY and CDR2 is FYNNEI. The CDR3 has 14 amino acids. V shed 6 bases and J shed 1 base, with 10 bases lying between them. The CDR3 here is CASSPDRSNQPQHF. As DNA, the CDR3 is TGTGCCAGCAGCCCCGACAGGAGCAATCAGCCCCAGCATTTT.

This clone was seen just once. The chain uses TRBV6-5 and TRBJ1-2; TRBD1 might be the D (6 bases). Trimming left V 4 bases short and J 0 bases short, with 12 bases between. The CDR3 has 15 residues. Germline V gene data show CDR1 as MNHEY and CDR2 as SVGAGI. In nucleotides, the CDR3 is TGTGCCAGCAGTTCCTCCGGGACAACTAACTATGGCTACACCTTC. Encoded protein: CASSSSGTTNYGYTF.

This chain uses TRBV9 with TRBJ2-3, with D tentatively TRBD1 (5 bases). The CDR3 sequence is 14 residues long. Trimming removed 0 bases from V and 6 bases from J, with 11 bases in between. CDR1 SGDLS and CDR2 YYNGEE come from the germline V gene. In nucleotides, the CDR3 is TGTGCCAGCAGCGTAGGTACAGGTCTGGATACGCAGTATTTT. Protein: CASSVGTGLDTQYF.

The CDR3 DNA follows: TGTGCCAGCACCCCCGGGGGAACGGACCACTATGGCTACACCTTC. Its translation is CASTPGGTDHYGYTF. This chain joins TRBV11-2 and TRBJ1-2; TRBD1 might be the D (5 bases). The V end lost 7 bases, the J end lost 3 bases, and 18 bases lay between the germline ends. Germline values: CDR1 SGHAT, CDR2 FQNNGV. The CDR3 is 15 residues long.